The clone carrying this T cell receptor beta chain has at least ten counts. The antigen remains unidentified. Germline-derived CDR1 and CDR2 are SGHRS and YFSETQ. The CDR3 sequence is 18 residues long. The V end was cut by 1 base, the J end by 0 bases, with 17 bases between. Researchers took RNA transcripts and amplified the TCR beta CDR3 regions from them. Carried out on the TCR CDR3, a first-round RT-PCR used the HTBI primer set. TCRdb analysed the multiplex PCR reads with MiXCR anew, one entry per CDR3 protein. Of around 600,000 distinct CDR3 sequences listed, 15% to 17% were seen once; the top ten hold about 7%. The data originate from a study of T cells in Graves' hyperthyroidism and ophthalmopathy. General study results and limits: Also found in blood were most expanded thyroid clonotypes above 0.001.

Across 18 months, stable Graves' hyperthyroidism was marked by no progression to ophthalmopathy. The TCR sequence derives from a woman aged 25 to 39 with Graves' hyperthyroidism. The chain uses TRBV5-1 and TRBJ2-4, with D perhaps matching TRBD2 (6 bases). Sequenced material: blood. The CDR3 nucleotides are TGCGCCAGCAGCTTGTACAGGTCTAGCGAACTAGCCAAAAACATTCAGTACTTC. Translation gives CASSLYRSSELAKNIQYF.